The 22 T cell receptor beta chains below were found in one sample sequenced in a study of blood T cells in healthy people across ages. A second PCR, run for roughly 7 to 11 cycles, used a sample-barcoded 5' primer plus a J-beta primer mix. Using its own MiXCR run on the 5' RACE reads, TCRdb lists one record per CDR3 protein. The sample includes about a million distinct CDR3 sequences, approximately 38% of them seen just once. Sequenced material: blood. The receptors were gathered from a man aged 18-30 years in good health.

Turning to this clonotype: At one end, the junction sequence differs from germline, possibly due to a read error. V and J are TRBV4-2 and TRBJ2-6, with D perhaps TRBD1 (6 bases). Looked up from germline, CDR1 is LGHNA and CDR2 is YNFKEQ. The CDR3 is 18 amino acids. The CDR3 sequence: CASSKDAGEVSGANVLTF. CDR3 DNA sequence: TGTGCCAGCAGCAAAGACGCAGGGGAAGTCTCTGGGGCCAACGTCCTGACTTTC.

The chain has TRBV4-2 and TRBJ1-2, with a weak D call TRBD1 (5 bases). Trimming shortened V by 0 bases and J by 0 bases, and 8 bases separated the two germline ends. The CDR3 is 15 residues long. The V gene's germline CDR1 is LGHNA and CDR2 YNFKEQ. The CDR3 nucleotides read TGTGCCAGCAGCCAAGAAGCGGGACCTAACTATGGCTACACCTTC. Its protein is CASSQEAGPNYGYTF.

The rearrangement joins TRBV9 to TRBJ2-5, with a possible D match to TRBD2 (6 bases). The germline V gene encodes CDR1 SGDLS and CDR2 YYNGEE. V was trimmed by 0 bases and J by 1 base, leaving 13 bases between them. The CDR3 is 16 amino acids. The CDR3 region has the DNA TGTGCCAGCAGCGTAGGTAGTAGCGGTATCCAAGAGACCCAGTACTTC. Its protein product is CASSVGSSGIQETQYF. The full variable domain, completed using reference TRBV9 and TRBJ2-5, is DSGVTQTPKHLITATGQRVTLRCSPRSGDLSVYWYQQSLDQGLQFLIQYYNGEERAKGNILERFSAQQFPDLHSELNLSSLELGDSALYFCASSVGSSGIQETQYFGPGTRLLVL.

The chain employs TRBV5-1 and TRBJ2-1, with TRBD2 matching over 10 bases. The CDR3 has 15 amino acids. Germline V gene sequence: CDR1 SGHRS, CDR2 YFSETQ. J gave up 5 bases and V 3 bases, and 5 bases lay outside the gene matches. The CDR3 nucleotides read TGCGCCAGCAGCTCGCCCCTAGCGGGGGACAATGAGCAGTTCTTC. Its protein product is CASSSPLAGDNEQFF.

The chain is built from TRBV7-9 and TRBJ2-5; D remains ambiguous. The germline gives CDR1 SEHNR, CDR2 FQNEAQ (reference sequence). Trimming took off 1 base at V and 5 bases at J, with 5 bases between the two ends. There are 12 residues in the CDR3. CDR3 sequence (DNA): TGTGCCAGCAGCTTAGTTCCCGAGACCCAGTACTTC. This codes for CASSLVPETQYF.

The J gene is TRBJ2-4, the V gene TRBV28; D is possibly TRBD1 (5 bases). This CDR3 spans 14 amino acids. The germline V gene has CDR1 MDHEN and CDR2 SYDVKM. The V end was cut by 8 bases, the J end by 1 base, with 12 bases between. Written as DNA, the CDR3 is TGTGCCAGCGGGGCAGGTCAGGCCAAAAACATTCAGTACTTC. It encodes CASGAGQAKNIQYF.

The chain joins TRBV4-3 to TRBJ1-4; D gene ambiguous. Germline CDR1 is LGHNA and CDR2 is YSLEER. The CDR3 loop spans 17 amino acids. Trimming removed 1 base from V and 8 bases from J, with 20 bases in between. CDR3 residues: CASSQALFRHVGEKLFF. Written as DNA, the CDR3 is TGCGCCAGCAGCCAAGCCCTCTTCAGGCACGTCGGCGAAAAACTGTTTTTT.

This clonotype was seen more than once but under ten times. The chain uses TRBV6-6 and TRBJ1-4; D ambiguous. Germline V gene lookup returns CDR1 MNHNY and CDR2 SVGAGI (reference sequence). CDR3 length equals 14 residues. V was pared by 2 bases and J by 7 bases, with 11 bases between. Here the CDR3 DNA reads TGTGCCAGCAGTTACAGGAGGGAGTCTGAAAAACTGTTTTTT. This gives the protein CASSYRRESEKLFF.

Note on this clonotype: At one end, the junction sequence differs from germline, possibly due to a read error. The V and J genes are TRBV4-2 and TRBJ2-5; unclear D gene. The CDR3 length is 15 residues. Germline V gene data show CDR1 as LGHNA and CDR2 as YNFKEQ. As DNA, the CDR3 is TGTGTCAGCAGCCAAGAGGAGACCCTAGGAGAGACCCAGTACTTC. It yields the protein CVSSQEETLGETQYF.

The chain has TRBV12-3 or TRBV12-4 and TRBJ2-3; 7 bases agree with TRBD2. V lost 4 bases, J lost 3 bases, and 7 bases stayed unmatched. CDR3 size: 15 residues. The CDR3 loop reads CASSWGGIVTDTQYF. Here the CDR3 DNA reads TGTGCCAGCAGTTGGGGGGGGATAGTAACAGATACGCAGTATTTT.

In this sample, this clonotype turned up a few times. The junction differs from germline at one of its ends, possibly a read error. The chain is built from TRBV4-3 and TRBJ1-5; TRBD1 matches 8 bases. The CDR3 is made up of 14 amino acids. Looked up from germline, CDR1 is LGHNA and CDR2 is YSLEER. The chain's CDR3 is CASSLSGGGQPQHF. The CDR3, as DNA: TGTGCCAGCAGTTTGTCAGGGGGCGGGCAGCCCCAGCATTTT.

V and J are TRBV6-2 or TRBV6-3 and TRBJ1-2; no definite D call. The CDR3 loop spans 15 amino acids. V was cut by 0 bases and J by 6 bases, with 14 bases left in between. The germline gives CDR1 MNHEY, CDR2 SVGEGT. The CDR3 region has the DNA TGTGCCAGCAGTTACTCAAACACCAAGCGGAATGGCTACACCTTC. Translating gives CASSYSNTKRNGYTF.

This sequence joins TRBV10-3 and TRBJ1-1, with 8 bases that match TRBD1. Germline loops: CDR1 ENHRY, CDR2 SYGVKD. J gave up 1 base and V 2 bases, and 6 bases lay outside the gene matches. The CDR3 covers 16 residues. DNA of the CDR3: TGTGCCATCAGTGAGCATCTGACAGGGGCGAACACTGAAGCTTTCTTT. It is translated as CAISEHLTGANTEAFF.

This clonotype was found many times. At one of its ends the junction is not consistent with the germline gene, which may arise from a read error. V gene TRBV7-9 combines with J gene TRBJ1-2; 7 bases match TRBD1. Germline V gives CDR1 SEHNR, CDR2 FQNEAQ (reference sequence). The length of the CDR3 is 14 residues. This chain's CDR3 is CASSRQTGDYGYTF. The DNA of the CDR3 is TGCGCCAGCAGCCGCCAAACAGGGGACTATGGCTACACCTTC.

The rearrangement joins TRBV2 to TRBJ1-4, with D unresolved. This CDR3 spans 11 amino acids. V was pared by 5 bases and J by 8 bases, with 6 bases between. Germline values: CDR1 SNHLY, CDR2 FYNNEI. The CDR3 DNA is TGTGCCAGCAGTTCCAGCGAAAAACTGTTTTTT. Translated: CASSSSEKLFF.

This clonotype occurred a few times. This sequence joins TRBV6-2 or TRBV6-3 and TRBJ1-2; D remains unclear. Trimming shortened V by 6 bases and J by 8 bases, and 19 bases separated the two germline ends. This CDR3 has 14 amino acids. The germline V gene encodes CDR1 MNHEY and CDR2 SVGEGT. CDR3 sequence: CASRVDTLTGGYTF. The CDR3 coding sequence is TGTGCCAGCAGAGTAGACACCTTAACGGGCGGCTACACCTTC.

J is TRBJ2-7 and V is TRBV6-2 or TRBV6-3, with D maybe TRBD2 (5 bases). The CDR3 runs to 14 residues. Trimming shortened V by 8 bases and J by 1 base, and 15 bases separated the two germline ends. Germline CDR1 and CDR2: MNHEY and SVGEGT. CDR3 sequence reads: CASATSRRSYEQYF. CDR3 bases: TGTGCCAGCGCGACCTCCAGGAGGTCCTACGAGCAGTACTTC.

The chain recombines TRBV30 with TRBJ2-3, with 8 bases fitting TRBD1. The V gene end was trimmed by 4 bases and the J gene end by 8 bases; junction bases not matched to a gene: 5. The CDR3 extends over 12 amino acids. Germline V gene data show CDR1 as GTSNPN and CDR2 as SVGIG (reference sequence). As DNA, the CDR3 is TGTGCCTGGAATAAGCAGGGGGCTACGCAGTATTTT. Translating gives CAWNKQGATQYF.

This sequence joins TRBV25-1 and TRBJ2-7, with D maybe TRBD1 (6 bases). V was cut by 3 bases and J by 6 bases, with 12 bases left in between. This CDR3 spans 13 amino acids. Germline CDR1 and CDR2: MGHDK and SYGVNS. CDR3 DNA: TGTGCCAGCAGTGAGAACAGGGATGTCGAGCAGTACTTC. This encodes CASSENRDVEQYF.

The genes are TRBV10-3 and TRBJ1-1; D perhaps matches TRBD1 (6 bases). Germline-derived CDR1 and CDR2 are ENHRY and SYGVKD. V dropped 4 bases and J dropped 4 bases, with 7 bases sitting between them. The CDR3 is 12 amino acids. The CDR3 reads CAISAGATEAFF. DNA of the CDR3: TGTGCCATCAGTGCGGGGGCCACTGAAGCTTTCTTT.

This clonotype appeared a single time. This rearrangement joins TRBV7-6 to TRBJ1-1, with D maybe TRBD1 (6 bases). Trimming took off 6 bases at V and 1 base at J, with 18 bases between the two ends. The V gene's germline CDR1 is SGHVS and CDR2 FNYEAQ. This CDR3 comprises 16 residues. The CDR3 DNA reads TGTGCCAGCAGTCACGGGCAGGGGCTTCCGAACACTGAAGCTTTCTTT. It is translated as CASSHGQGLPNTEAFF.

The rearrangement joins TRBV5-6 to TRBJ1-2, with D possibly matching TRBD1 (5 bases). CDR3 size: 13 residues. CDR1 is SGHDT and CDR2 is YYEEEE in the germline V gene. The V and J ends lost 7 bases and 1 base respectively, with 11 bases between them. CDR3 coding DNA: TGTGCCAGCGGGACCACTATTAACTATGGCTACACCTTC. Encoded protein: CASGTTINYGYTF. Based on the CDR3 plus reference TRBV5-6 and TRBJ1-2, the full variable domain is DAGVTQSPTHLIKTRGQQVTLRCSPKSGHDTVSWYQQALGQGPQFIFQYYEEEERQRGNFPDRFSGHQFPNYSSELNVNALLLGDSALYLCASGTTINYGYTFGSGTRLTVV.